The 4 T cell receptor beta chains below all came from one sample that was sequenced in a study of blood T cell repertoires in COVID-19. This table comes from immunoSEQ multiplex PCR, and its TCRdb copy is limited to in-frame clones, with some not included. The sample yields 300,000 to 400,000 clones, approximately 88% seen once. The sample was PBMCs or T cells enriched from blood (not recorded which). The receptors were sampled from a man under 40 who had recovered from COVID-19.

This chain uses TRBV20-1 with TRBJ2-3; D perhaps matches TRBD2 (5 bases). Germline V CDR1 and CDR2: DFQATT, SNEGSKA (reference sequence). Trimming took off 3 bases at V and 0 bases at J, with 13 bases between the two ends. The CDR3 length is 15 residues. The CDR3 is CSASQAGESTDTQYF. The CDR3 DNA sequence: TGCAGTGCTAGTCAGGCCGGGGAGAGCACAGATACGCAGTATTTT.

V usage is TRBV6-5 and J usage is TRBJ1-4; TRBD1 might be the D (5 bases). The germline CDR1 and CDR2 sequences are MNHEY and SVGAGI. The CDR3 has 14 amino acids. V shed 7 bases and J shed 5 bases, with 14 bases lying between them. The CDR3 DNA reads TGTGCCAGCACCAGAGACGGGGGGAATGAAAAACTGTTTTTT. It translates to CASTRDGGNEKLFF.

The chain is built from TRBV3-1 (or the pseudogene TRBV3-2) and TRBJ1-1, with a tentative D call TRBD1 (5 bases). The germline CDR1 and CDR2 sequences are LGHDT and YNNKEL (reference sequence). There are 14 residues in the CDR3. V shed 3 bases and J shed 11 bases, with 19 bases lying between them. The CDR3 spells CASSHVRLGLLAFF. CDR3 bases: TGTGCCAGCAGCCATGTCCGCTTGGGGCTGCTGGCTTTCTTT.

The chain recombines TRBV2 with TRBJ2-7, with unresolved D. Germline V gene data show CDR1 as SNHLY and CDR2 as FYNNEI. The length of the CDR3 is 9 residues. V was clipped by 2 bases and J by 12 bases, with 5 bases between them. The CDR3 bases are TGTGCCAGCAGTGAAAACAGGTACTTC. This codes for CASSENRYF.